Detailed here is one T cell receptor beta chain. PCR was performed using 60 Vbeta and 13 Jbeta primers. The data were produced by immunoSEQ multiplex PCR, yet TCRdb's version contains in-frame clones alone and is incomplete. Among hundreds of thousands of clones, over 60% were seen once, and the ten largest hold over 1.5%. This sample stems from a study of cytomegalovirus exposure and HLA in healthy donors. Germline-derived CDR1 and CDR2 are SEHNR and FQNEAQ (reference sequence). With 5 bases clipped from V and 5 bases from J, the junction kept 7 bases outside the gene matches. CDR3 size: 14 residues.

This rearrangement joins TRBV7-9 to TRBJ1-2; 8 bases line up with TRBD1. Sequenced material: PBMCs. This TCR derives from a male donor in good health and CMV-seronegative. The CDR3 coding sequence is TGTGCCAGCAGCCAGACAGGGGTTGAGTATGGCTACACCTTC. It translates to CASSQTGVEYGYTF.